The 9 T cell receptor beta chains given below trace back to one sample, sequenced in a study. Adaptor-ligated barcode primers were used to amplify TRBV12-4/TRBJ1-2 clonotypes. MiXCR, applied by TCRdb to the multiplex PCR reads, yields one record per CDR3 protein. Of around 1,200 distinct CDR3 sequences in the sample, roughly 25% were seen once. The source material was naive CD4+ T cells sorted from blood. Noted subset: naive CD4+ T cells, CD4+CD45RA+CD25-. The receptors stem from a female donor with breast cancer.

This clonotype is judged large. The J gene is TRBJ1-2, the V gene TRBV12-3 or TRBV12-4; D gene unclear. V was shortened by 3 bases and J by 6 bases, with 8 bases between the two germline ends. CDR3 length: 12 amino acids. The CDR3 reads CASSLGRDGYTF. The CDR3 nucleotides are TGTGCCAGCAGTTTGGGTAGAGATGGCTACACCTTC.

This clonotype is deemed medium-sized. V is TRBV12-3 or TRBV12-4 and J is TRBJ1-2; 8 positions match TRBD1. V lost 5 bases, J lost 7 bases, and 6 bases stayed unmatched. The length of the CDR3 is 13 residues. The CDR3 spells CASSPGTGTGYTF. CDR3 sequence (DNA): TGTGCCAGCAGTCCCGGGACAGGAACTGGCTACACCTTC.

V usage is TRBV12-3 or TRBV12-4 and J usage is TRBJ1-2; weak D call: TRBD1 (6 bases). V lost 5 bases, J lost 4 bases, and 14 bases lay in between. The CDR3 has 14 amino acids. The CDR3 DNA sequence: TGTGCCAGCAGTGCCCTCGACAGGACCTATGGCTACACCTTC. This gives the protein CASSALDRTYGYTF.

V gene TRBV12-3 or TRBV12-4 combines with J gene TRBJ1-2; 10 nucleotides agree with TRBD1. V was clipped by 8 bases and J by 3 bases; unmatched bases: 12. The CDR3 contains 16 residues. The CDR3 region has the DNA TGTGCCAGCGGGAACCGGGACAGGGGTAGAGACTATGGCTACACCTTC. Residues: CASGNRDRGRDYGYTF.

This clonotype is labeled large. V and J are TRBV12-3 or TRBV12-4 and TRBJ1-2; D is uncertain. This CDR3 is built from 13 residues. The ends were cut back, 4 bases at V and 3 bases at J, with 9 bases in the middle. CDR3 region: CASSSPWDYGYTF. CDR3 nucleotides: TGTGCCAGCAGTTCGCCGTGGGACTATGGCTACACCTTC.

This clonotype is large. The rearrangement links TRBV12-3 or TRBV12-4 to TRBJ1-2, with D possibly matching TRBD1 (5 bases). Trimming pared 7 bases from V and 0 bases from J, leaving 12 bases between. The CDR3 has 14 amino acids. The DNA for the CDR3 is TGTGCCAGCACCGAGGGGAGATCTAACTATGGCTACACCTTC. This translates into CASTEGRSNYGYTF.

This clonotype showed up many times. The chain is built from TRBV12-3 or TRBV12-4 and TRBJ1-2; D remains unclear. This CDR3 is built from 13 residues. The V and J ends lost 4 bases and 6 bases respectively, with 12 bases between them. The CDR3 DNA follows: TGTGCCAGCAGTTACGGTCCAACTGATGGCTACACCTTC. Residues: CASSYGPTDGYTF.

This clonotype is labeled as medium-sized. The J gene is TRBJ1-2, the V gene TRBV12-3 or TRBV12-4; D ambiguous. There are 15 residues in the CDR3. V gave up 3 bases and J gave up 5 bases, with 16 bases separating them. The CDR3 loop is CASSFLLGSLYGYTF. The CDR3 DNA sequence: TGTGCCAGCAGTTTTCTACTCGGTAGTCTTTATGGCTACACCTTC.

This clonotype is labeled as medium-sized. For the CDR3, the DNA is TGTGCCAGCAGTCCCGGGACAGGGGTCGGAATTGGCTATGGCTACACCTTC. It is translated as CASSPGTGVGIGYGYTF. The J gene is TRBJ1-2, the V gene TRBV12-3 or TRBV12-4; 10 bases line up with TRBD1. There are 17 residues in the CDR3. V lost 5 bases, J lost 4 bases, and 13 bases stayed unmatched.